This T cell receptor beta chain appears in the sequencing data of a study of regulatory T cells in long-lasting Graves disease. Study details: Positivity for TSH receptor antibodies plus over 5 years of antithyroid drugs meant persistent Graves' disease.

Noted time point: persistent/refractory GD, antithyroid drugs over 5 years with positive TRAb. The TCR library was made from RNA that had been extracted from PBMCs in TRIzol. This clonotype has at least ten counts. Through Arm-PCR of CDR3 regions and iRepertoire HTBI primers, TCR beta libraries were built. MiXCR, run by TCRdb on the multiplex PCR reads, gives a single entry per CDR3 protein. The sample carries some 440,000 distinct CDR3 sequences, around 21% recorded once. This receptor was obtained from a female donor with Graves disease. The input for sequencing was peripheral blood mononuclear cells (PBMCs), taken when the disease was refractory, from a patient treated with antithyroid drugs.

CDR3 in DNA: TGTGCCAGTAAAAGAGTGTCGGACAGATTAGACTATGGCTACACCTTC. It yields the protein CASKRVSDRLDYGYTF. This chain links TRBV2 with TRBJ1-2; maybe TRBD1 (6 bases). This CDR3 has 16 residues. The germline gives CDR1 SNHLY, CDR2 FYNNEI. Trimming shortened V by 9 bases and J by 3 bases, and 23 bases separated the two germline ends.